Listed below are T cell receptor beta chains from one sample, sequenced in a study of CDR3 diversity in severe acne. TCRdb processed the PCR reads anew with MiXCR; each CDR3 protein has one entry. The sample contains over 85,000 distinct CDR3 sequences, under 60% of which appear only once. The specimen was blood. These receptors were obtained from a male donor with acne. Each CDR3 is given with its conserved first and last residue. D genes are given only for firm matches. The size of a clone is reported for some rows only, either as once, few or many, or as a class for expanded clones.

many | TRBJ2-7 | TRBV20-1 | TRBD2 | CSARLLAGAFAYEQYF | TGCAGTGCTAGACTACTAGCGGGAGCCTTCGCCTACGAGCAGTACTTC
many | TRBJ2-5 | TRBV20-1 | TRBD2 | CSARPSGSSETQYF | TGCAGTGCTAGACCCAGCGGGAGTAGCGAGACCCAGTACTTC
- | TRBJ1-2 | TRBV7-9 | - | CASSDTSSYGYTF | TGTGCCAGCAGCGACACCTCTAGCTATGGCTACACCTTC
many | TRBJ2-1 | TRBV24-1 | - | CATSDLQGQAKDEQFF | TGTGCCACCAGTGATTTGCAAGGCCAGGCTAAGGATGAGCAGTTCTTC
many | TRBJ1-2 | TRBV11-2 | - | CASSPRGGLSYGYTF | TGTGCCAGCAGCCCCCGAGGAGGGTTGAGCTATGGCTACACCTTC
few | TRBJ2-7 | TRBV29-1 | TRBD2 | CSVEDMGTSGRGVYEQYF | TGCAGCGTTGAAGACATGGGGACTAGCGGGAGGGGCGTATACGAGCAGTACTTC
many | TRBJ2-5 | TRBV7-6 | TRBD1 | CASSLDHPRQGAKETQYF | TGTGCCAGCAGCTTAGACCATCCGCGACAGGGGGCAAAGGAGACCCAGTACTTC
many | TRBJ2-2 | TRBV7-9 | TRBD1 | CASRGHQGANTGELFF | TGTGCCAGCAGAGGGCATCAGGGGGCGAACACCGGGGAGCTGTTTTTT
- | TRBJ2-5 | TRBV14 | - | CASSQRHRAPETQYF | TGTGCCAGCAGCCAGCGACACAGGGCTCCAGAGACCCAGTACTTC
- | TRBJ2-1 | TRBV5-4 | TRBD2 | CASSRGTSGSLNEQFF | TGTGCCAGCAGCCGTGGGACTAGCGGGAGTCTCAATGAGCAGTTCTTC
many | TRBJ2-7 | TRBV7-8 | TRBD2 | CASSLGGSSGGYEQYF | TGTGCCAGCAGCTTAGGGGGTAGTAGCGGGGGCTACGAGCAGTACTTC
few | TRBJ1-1 | TRBV9 | - | CASSVGDMNTEAFF | TGTGCCAGCAGCGTAGGGGATATGAACACTGAAGCTTTCTTT
many | TRBJ2-1 | TRBV7-8 | TRBD2 | CASSAMGLAVYNEQFF | TGTGCCAGCAGCGCTATGGGACTAGCGGTGTACAATGAGCAGTTCTTC
- | TRBJ1-5 | TRBV4-1 | - | CASSHLRGGNQPQHF | TGCGCCAGCAGCCATCTCAGAGGGGGGAATCAGCCCCAGCATTTT
many | TRBJ1-6 | TRBV6-5 | - | CASKRSYNSPLHF | TGTGCCAGCAAGCGCTCCTATAATTCACCCCTCCACTTT
few | TRBJ2-2 | TRBV18 | - | CASSPGGELFF | TGTGCCAGCTCACCGGGGGGGGAGCTGTTTTTT
- | TRBJ2-7 | TRBV25-1 | - | CASSLRAGPYEQYF | TGTGCCAGCAGTCTTAGGGCGGGCCCCTACGAGCAGTACTTC
- | TRBJ1-2 | TRBV29-1 | - | CSVERRKPGYTF | TGCAGCGTTGAAAGAAGAAAACCTGGCTACACCTTC
- | TRBJ1-1 | TRBV7-9 | - | CASARGITNTEAFF | TGTGCCAGCGCGAGGGGGATTACGAACACTGAAGCTTTCTTT
- | TRBJ2-5 | TRBV6-5 | TRBD1 | CASSVTGEETQYF | TGTGCCAGCAGTGTGACAGGGGAAGAGACCCAGTACTTC
medium-sized | TRBJ1-3 | TRBV10-1 | TRBD1 | CANVLSGQGRNTIYF | TGCGCCAACGTTCTGTCGGGACAGGGGCGAAACACCATATATTTT
many | TRBJ1-3 | TRBV12-3/TRBV12-4 | - | CASSLERMTGNTIYF | TGTGCCAGCAGTTTGGAGAGAATGACTGGAAACACCATATATTTT
- | TRBJ1-3 | TRBV5-5 | TRBD1 | CASKKDRGSSGNTIYF | TGCGCCAGCAAAAAGGACAGGGGATCATCGGGAAACACCATATATTTT
many | TRBJ2-1 | TRBV3-1 | TRBD2 | CASSHPGTSGSYEQFF | TGTGCCAGCAGCCACCCCGGGACTAGCGGGAGCTATGAGCAGTTCTTC
- | TRBJ2-2 | TRBV7-7 | - | CASSLSGYTGELFF | TGTGCTAGCAGCTTATCTGGTTACACCGGGGAGCTGTTTTTT
- | TRBJ1-2 | TRBV24-1 | - | CATRTADDNYGYTF | TGTGCCACCAGAACAGCAGACGATAACTATGGCTACACCTTC
medium-sized | TRBJ2-1 | TRBV5-1 | TRBD1 | CASSWGQTTEEQFF | TGCGCCAGCAGCTGGGGACAGACCACCGAAGAGCAGTTCTTC
many | TRBJ2-5 | TRBV9 | TRBD2 | CASSVRPLAGARETQYF | TGTGCCAGCAGCGTACGCCCCCTAGCGGGTGCCCGAGAGACCCAGTACTTC
many | TRBJ2-7 | TRBV20-1 | - | CSASGDAKLYEQYF | TGCAGTGCTAGCGGGGACGCCAAACTCTACGAGCAGTACTTC
many | TRBJ2-5 | TRBV29-1 | TRBD2 | CSVGIGLAGRETQYF | TGCAGCGTTGGAATAGGGCTAGCGGGGAGGGAGACCCAGTACTTC
few | TRBJ1-4 | TRBV25-1 | - | CASSLTGDTNEKLFF | TGTGCCAGCAGCCTAACAGGCGATACTAATGAAAAACTGTTTTTT
- | TRBJ1-1 | TRBV9 | - | CASSAGGREEAFF | TGTGCCAGCAGCGCTGGGGGAAGAGAAGAAGCTTTCTTT
- | TRBJ2-2 | TRBV29-1 | TRBD2 | CSVGPGTSGRNTGELFF | TGCAGCGTTGGCCCCGGGACTAGCGGGAGGAACACCGGGGAGCTGTTTTTT
- | TRBJ1-1 | TRBV7-9 | - | CASSPQYDTEAFF | TGTGCCAGCAGCCCCCAATATGACACTGAAGCTTTCTTT
medium-sized | TRBJ1-6 | TRBV7-9 | - | CASSRDSPLHF | TGTGCCAGCAGCAGAGACTCACCCCTCCACTTT
medium-sized | TRBJ2-3 | TRBV15 | TRBD2 | CATSRPSGSSTDTQYF | TGTGCCACCAGCAGACCTAGCGGGTCTAGCACAGATACGCAGTATTTT
- | TRBJ2-2 | TRBV4-3 | - | CASNAMRVGGGELFF | TGCGCCAGCAACGCAATGCGGGTAGGAGGCGGGGAGCTGTTTTTT
- | TRBJ1-2 | TRBV7-2 | - | CASSLDPQGGYGYTF | TGTGCCAGCAGCTTAGACCCCCAGGGAGGCTATGGCTACACCTTC
- | TRBJ2-2 | TRBV11-2 | TRBD1 | CASSAPGGINTGELFF | TGTGCCAGCAGCGCCCCAGGGGGCATCAACACCGGGGAGCTGTTTTTT
- | TRBJ2-2 | TRBV25-1 | - | CASRGRAPRELFF | TGTGCCAGCAGGGGGCGGGCTCCGAGGGAGCTGTTTTTT
few | TRBJ2-5 | TRBV20-1 | - | CSARGSQETQYF | TGCAGCGCCAGAGGGTCCCAAGAGACCCAGTACTTC
- | TRBJ2-5 | TRBV12-3/TRBV12-4 | - | CASSLRTFLGGRMGAGETQYF | TGTGCCAGCAGTTTAAGGACGTTTCTGGGCGGGAGAATGGGGGCGGGAGAGACCCAGTACTTC
many | TRBJ2-5 | TRBV12-3/TRBV12-4 | TRBD1 | CASTPGTVMTQYF | TGTGCCAGCACCCCGGGGACAGTTATGACCCAGTACTTC
once | TRBJ2-5 | TRBV10-3 | - | CAISEGPPSETQYF | TGTGCCATCAGTGAAGGACCACCTAGCGAGACCCAGTACTTC
many | TRBJ2-2 | TRBV11-2 | - | CASSLLPGELFF | TGTGCCAGCAGCTTACTACCCGGGGAGCTGTTTTTT